A single sample gave rise to the 2 T cell receptor beta chains below, sequenced in a study of siplizumab effects on memory and regulatory T cells. Profiled with immunoSEQ multiplex PCR; TCRdb holds only in-frame clones, not every one. The sample holds about 50,000 clones; over 90% are singletons and the top ten take 15% to 20%. The sequenced sample was CD8+ T cells sorted from blood. The receptor source for this set is a human donor in good health.

J is TRBJ2-2 and V is TRBV28; D tentatively fits TRBD1 or TRBD2 (7 bases each). V was trimmed by 5 bases and J by 11 bases, leaving 39 bases between them. The CDR3 loop spans 21 amino acids. Germline V lookup: CDR1 MDHEN, CDR2 SYDVKM. In nucleotides, the CDR3 is TGTGCCAGCAGTACCTTAAGACAGGGAGGGTCGCATCCCACGCCCTTCGGCGAGCTGTTTTTT. This codes for CASSTLRQGGSHPTPFGELFF. Full variable domain (remainder filled in from reference TRBV28 and TRBJ2-2): DVKVTQSSRYLVKRTGEKVFLECVQDMDHENMFWYRQDPGLGLRLIYFSYDVKMKEKGDIPEGYSVSREKKERFSLILESASTNQTSMYLCASSTLRQGGSHPTPFGELFFGEGSRLTVL.

This chain uses TRBV9 with TRBJ2-1; 7 nucleotides line up with TRBD2. Looked up from germline, CDR1 is SGDLS and CDR2 is YYNGEE. V gave up 3 bases and J gave up 3 bases; unmatched junction bases: 3. The CDR3 has 14 residues. The CDR3 reads CASSARDYYNEQFF. For the CDR3, the DNA is TGTGCCAGCAGCGCCCGGGACTACTACAATGAGCAGTTCTTC.